The 11 T cell receptor beta chains reported below all come from one sample, sequenced in a study of chemoradiotherapy in HPV16-positive cancers. Method: immunoSEQ multiplex PCR; TCRdb's copy keeps in-frame clones and lacks some. This sample has about 30,000 clones, with 91% found just once. The sample in question was blood, obtained from a patient who underwent chemoradiotherapy. These receptors originate from a human donor with HPV-associated anogenital cancer.

The chain couples TRBV5-6 to TRBJ2-1, with 7 nucleotides matching TRBD2. CDR1 is SGHDT, CDR2 YYEEEE, per germline. The CDR3 has 15 residues. V lost 4 bases and J lost 0; bases outside the gene matches: 4. DNA for the CDR3: TGTGCCAGCAGCCGGGGGGTGACCTCCTACAATGAGCAGTTCTTC. Amino acids: CASSRGVTSYNEQFF.

The J gene is TRBJ2-5, the V gene TRBV5-1, with D unclear. Germline V lookup: CDR1 SGHRS, CDR2 YFSETQ. The CDR3 contains 12 residues. V gave up 4 bases and J gave up 0 bases, with 4 bases separating them. The CDR3 spells CASSQDQETQYF. For the CDR3, the DNA is TGCGCCAGCAGCCAGGACCAAGAGACCCAGTACTTC.

The chain recombines TRBV18 with TRBJ2-2; TRBD1 agrees at 7 bases. The CDR3 covers 22 residues. CDR1 KGHSH and CDR2 LQKENI come from the germline V gene. V dropped 3 bases and J dropped 0; count of bases not matched to a gene: 22. This CDR3 is CASSPLRPGTDLASTNTGELFF. CDR3 nucleotides: TGTGCCAGCTCACCCTTGCGTCCCGGGACAGATCTAGCTTCAACGAACACCGGGGAGCTGTTTTTT.

The chain employs TRBV6-5 and TRBJ2-7; 8 bases fit TRBD2. Per the germline V gene, CDR1 is MNHEY and CDR2 is SVGAGI. The CDR3 loop spans 14 amino acids. Trimming cost V 6 bases and J 2 bases; bases outside gene matches: 6. DNA of the CDR3: TGTGCCAGCAGGCCCCGGGGGGGGGCCTACGAGCAGTACTTC. This translates into CASRPRGGAYEQYF.

This CDR3 reads CASSHGTPEKLFF. CDR3 coding DNA: TGCGCCAGCAGCCATGGGACACCAGAAAAACTGTTTTTT. The chain is built from TRBV4-1 and TRBJ1-4; perhaps TRBD1 as D (6 bases). Germline V CDR1 and CDR2: MGHRA, YSYEKL. This CDR3 contains 13 residues. V lost 3 bases and J 8 bases, leaving 10 bases between the germline ends.

This chain joins TRBV30 and TRBJ2-7; D remains unclear. V was shortened by 5 bases and J by 0 bases, with 11 bases between the two germline ends. Germline values: CDR1 GTSNPN, CDR2 SVGIG (reference sequence). This CDR3 is 13 amino acids long. The CDR3 coding sequence is TGTGCCTGGCAAAGTCACAACTCCTACGAGCAGTACTTC. Its protein is CAWQSHNSYEQYF.

This clone was counted a single time. This chain joins TRBV29-1 and TRBJ2-5, with 9 bases identical to TRBD1. Germline CDR1 is SQVTM and CDR2 is ANQGSEA. The CDR3 contains 15 residues. The V segment lost 6 bases and the J segment 0 bases; nucleotides outside the gene matches: 8. The CDR3 DNA reads TGCAGCGTACAGGGGGCTCTCCTGTACCAAGAGACCCAGTACTTC. This translates into CSVQGALLYQETQYF.

The chain recombines TRBV11-2 with TRBJ2-7, with TRBD2 as a possible D gene (6 bases). This CDR3 has 14 residues. The germline V gene has CDR1 SGHAT and CDR2 FQNNGV. V was clipped by 4 bases and J by 7 bases, with 17 bases between them. CDR3 protein: CASSSIRGSGEQYF. In DNA, the CDR3 is TGTGCCAGCAGCTCCATCCGAGGTAGCGGTGAGCAGTACTTC.

This clone occurred once. The gene calls are TRBV19 and TRBJ1-1; D not certain. The CDR3 length is 12 residues. The V end was cut by 10 bases, the J end by 1 base, with 10 bases between. The germline gives CDR1 LNHDA, CDR2 SQIVND (reference sequence). The CDR3 nucleotides are TGTGCCACCCAATGGGAGAACACTGAAGCTTTCTTT. Translation: CATQWENTEAFF.

J is TRBJ2-1 and V is TRBV11-2; 9 bases map to TRBD1. The CDR3 runs to 16 residues. Looked up from germline, CDR1 is SGHAT and CDR2 is FQNNGV. V dropped 5 bases and J dropped 2; count of bases not matched to a gene: 7. The CDR3 coding sequence is TGTGCCAGCAGCCCCGACAGGGGGAACGCCTACAATGAGCAGTTCTTC. This translates into CASSPDRGNAYNEQFF.

The chain joins TRBV18 to TRBJ2-2; 14 positions match TRBD2. The CDR3 is made up of 16 amino acids. Germline V CDR1 and CDR2: KGHSH, LQKENI. V lost 5 bases and J lost 4; bases outside the gene matches: 3. In nucleotides, the CDR3 is TGTGCCAGCTCATCGACTAGCGGGGGGGTCACCGGGGAGCTGTTTTTT. It yields the protein CASSSTSGGVTGELFF.